This T cell receptor (beta chain) was sequenced during a study of T cell changes during pregnancy in multiple sclerosis. Profiled with immunoSEQ multiplex PCR; TCRdb holds only in-frame clones, not every one. The sample lists around 53,000 clones; under 95% were seen once. Sequences were derived from CD8+ T cells from peripheral blood mononuclear cells, sampled before pregnancy. The TCR comes from a female donor with multiple sclerosis, enrolled in a pregnancy study.

DNA for the CDR3: TGTGCCAGCAGCCCCAAGGAGAACCAAGAGACCCAGTACTTC. Amino acid sequence: CASSPKENQETQYF. This chain uses TRBV7-9 with TRBJ2-5; no definite D call. The germline V and J ends were trimmed by 5 bases and 0 bases, with 10 bases remaining between them. The CDR3 covers 14 residues. Germline V gene data show CDR1 as SEHNR and CDR2 as FQNEAQ (reference sequence).